One sample yielded the 17 T cell receptor beta chains listed below, sequenced in a study of blood T cell repertoires in COVID-19. The data were produced by immunoSEQ multiplex PCR, yet TCRdb's version contains in-frame clones alone and is incomplete. The sample holds some 25,000 clones, nearly 95% seen once. Input material: peripheral blood. The source is a human donor in a cohort sampled during active COVID-19.

The J gene is TRBJ2-5, the V gene TRBV5-1; TRBD2 might be the D (6 bases). CDR3 length: 15 residues. The germline V and J ends were trimmed by 4 bases and 4 bases, with 17 bases remaining between them. Germline V gives CDR1 SGHRS, CDR2 YFSETQ. CDR3 sequence (DNA): TGCGCCAGCAGCCTAGGGGCGGGACTTTTAGAGACCCAGTACTTC. It translates to CASSLGAGLLETQYF.

This clone was seen a single time. CDR3 amino acids: CASSKGQGAQHSYEQYF. The CDR3 DNA reads as TGTGCCAGCAGCAAAGGACAGGGGGCCCAACACTCCTACGAGCAGTACTTC. V is TRBV5-5 and J is TRBJ2-7; TRBD1 matches 11 bases. J lost 0 bases, V lost 4 bases, and 9 bases had no gene match. The CDR3 contains 17 residues. Germline V gene sequence: CDR1 SGHKS, CDR2 YYEKEE (reference sequence). Using reference TRBV5-5 and TRBJ2-7 for the parts outside the CDR3, the full variable domain is DAGVTQSPTHLIKTRGQQVTLRCSPISGHKSVSWYQQVLGQGPQFIFQYYEKEERGRGNFPDRFSARQFPNYSSELNVNALLLGDSALYLCASSKGQGAQHSYEQYFGPGTRLTVT.

The chain joins TRBV6-4 to TRBJ2-1; no definite D call. Germline-derived CDR1 and CDR2 are MRHNA and SNTAGT. The CDR3 runs to 12 residues. Trimming took 7 bases from V and 9 from J, leaving 13 bases between them. Here the CDR3 DNA reads TGTGCCAGCACCGACTTATGGGTTGAGCAGTTCTTC. Its translation: CASTDLWVEQFF.

The chain employs TRBV27 and TRBJ1-1, with TRBD1 identical over 7 bases. The germline gives CDR1 MNHEY, CDR2 SMNVEV (reference sequence). The J segment lost 1 base and the V segment lost 3 bases, leaving 14 bases of the junction unmatched. The CDR3 is 18 residues long. CDR3 protein: CASSFLTGERSPNTEAFF. The CDR3 coding sequence is TGTGCCAGCAGTTTCCTAACAGGGGAAAGATCTCCGAACACTGAAGCTTTCTTT.

This clone was seen a handful of times. The J gene is TRBJ2-7, the V gene TRBV18, with D tentatively TRBD2 (6 bases). The V and J ends lost 2 bases and 5 bases respectively, with 10 bases between them. Germline CDR1 KGHSH, CDR2 LQKENI. This CDR3 has 13 amino acids. The CDR3 reads CASSPVGLNEQYF. The CDR3 nucleotides read TGTGCCAGCTCACCAGTGGGACTTAACGAGCAGTACTTC.

The chain joins TRBV5-5 to TRBJ1-1; TRBD1 matches 8 bases. V was pared by 3 bases and J by 0 bases, with 4 bases of the junction left unmatched. The CDR3 spans 15 residues. Germline loops: CDR1 SGHKS, CDR2 YYEKEE (reference sequence). This CDR3 reads CASSWAGGVNTEAFF. The CDR3 nucleotides are TGTGCCAGCAGCTGGGCAGGGGGCGTGAACACTGAAGCTTTCTTT.

CDR3 loop: CASSYSHRGTGNTIYF. DNA of the CDR3: TGTGCCAGCAGTTACTCGCACAGGGGGACTGGAAACACCATATATTTT. The chain combines TRBV6-5 with TRBJ1-3, with 8 positions matching TRBD1. CDR1 MNHEY and CDR2 SVGAGI come from the germline V gene. With 0 bases clipped from V and 2 bases from J, the junction kept 3 bases outside the gene matches. CDR3 length: 16 residues.

The chain carries TRBV4-2 and TRBJ1-1; 7 bases map to TRBD1. Germline V lookup: CDR1 LGHNA, CDR2 YNFKEQ. The ends lost 0 bases at V and 9 bases at J; junction bases unmatched: 19. CDR3 length equals 18 residues. CDR3 region: CASSQDLQIADRTTKAFF. The CDR3 DNA is TGTGCCAGCAGCCAAGATCTCCAAATCGCGGACAGGACGACTAAAGCTTTCTTT.

This chain joins TRBV5-1 and TRBJ2-1; TRBD2 matches at 7 bases. CDR3 size: 14 residues. V was clipped by 8 bases and J by 2 bases; unmatched bases: 7. The germline V gene has CDR1 SGHRS and CDR2 YFSETQ. CDR3 nucleotide sequence: TGCGCCAGTGGCGCCGGGGGGACCTACAATGAGCAGTTCTTC. It yields the protein CASGAGGTYNEQFF.

This clone was counted only a few times. The genes are TRBV7-3 and TRBJ2-2; D might be TRBD1 (6 bases). This CDR3 has 15 amino acids. Germline CDR1 and CDR2: SGHTA and FQGTGA. Deletions cut 5 bases from V and 2 bases from J, with 12 bases between. The CDR3 protein is CASSPGTLNTGELFF. For the CDR3, the DNA is TGTGCCAGCAGCCCCGGGACACTCAACACCGGGGAGCTGTTTTTT.

The rearrangement joins TRBV5-1 to TRBJ2-7; D unresolved. The CDR3 length is 14 residues. The germline V and J ends were trimmed by 4 bases and 3 bases, with 14 bases remaining between them. Germline-derived CDR1 and CDR2 are SGHRS and YFSETQ. CDR3 loop: CASSPMGTGYEQYF. CDR3 DNA sequence: TGCGCCAGCAGCCCCATGGGCACTGGCTACGAGCAGTACTTC.

V usage is TRBV11-3 and J usage is TRBJ2-2, with 7 bases identical to TRBD2. CDR1 is SGHNT, CDR2 YENEEA, per germline. The CDR3 totals 16 residues. The V segment lost 0 bases and the J segment 5 bases; nucleotides outside the gene matches: 6. CDR3 nucleotides: TGTGCCAGCAGCTTAGAAGGGCGGGAGTCGACCGGGGAGCTGTTTTTT. Protein product: CASSLEGRESTGELFF.

The chain employs TRBV11-2 and TRBJ1-5; D is unclear. Germline values: CDR1 SGHAT, CDR2 FQNNGV. The length of the CDR3 is 15 residues. Trimming removed 5 bases from V and 1 base from J, with 12 bases in between. The CDR3 region has the DNA TGTGCCAGCAGCCCATATGGCCAGAGCAATCAGCCCCAGCATTTT. Its protein is CASSPYGQSNQPQHF.

This sequence joins TRBV5-4 and TRBJ2-5; 12 bases are shared with TRBD2. This CDR3 spans 17 amino acids. The ends lost 3 bases at V and 5 bases at J; junction bases unmatched: 11. Germline V gene lookup returns CDR1 SGHNT and CDR2 YYREEE (reference sequence). As DNA, the CDR3 is TGTGCCAGCAGCTCATCGGCTAGCGGGAGGGCCGTCGAGACCCAGTACTTC. Its translation is CASSSSASGRAVETQYF.

The genes are TRBV2 and TRBJ1-3; possible D gene TRBD1, 6 bases. The germline gives CDR1 SNHLY, CDR2 FYNNEI. The CDR3 covers 16 residues. The V end was cut by 4 bases, the J end by 0 bases, with 13 bases between. CDR3 protein: CASSGGGPASGNTIYF. The CDR3 DNA is TGTGCCAGCAGTGGAGGGGGACCGGCCTCTGGAAACACCATATATTTT.

The V and J genes are TRBV10-3 and TRBJ2-5, with D possibly matching TRBD2 (6 bases). Between the trimmed V and J ends, which lost 6 bases and 5 bases, there was a span of 13 bases. The CDR3 sequence is 13 residues long. The germline gives CDR1 ENHRY, CDR2 SYGVKD. The CDR3: CAISLGLSETQYF. In nucleotides, the CDR3 is TGTGCCATCAGCCTGGGACTTTCGGAGACCCAGTACTTC.

J is TRBJ2-5 and V is TRBV11-3, with TRBD2 matching over 10 bases. The CDR3 loop spans 15 amino acids. J lost 4 bases, V lost 4 bases, and 6 bases had no gene match. The V gene's germline CDR1 is SGHNT and CDR2 YENEEA. The CDR3 region is CASSSRASGRETQYF. CDR3 DNA sequence: TGTGCCAGCAGCTCTCGGGCTAGCGGGAGAGAGACCCAGTACTTC.